This T cell receptor (beta chain) was identified in a study of T cells after yellow fever vaccination. Via MiXCR, TCRdb re-called the 5' RACE reads, giving one row per CDR3 protein. This sample has about 630,000 distinct CDR3 sequences, with over 9% found just once. Germline V gene data show CDR1 as DFQATT and CDR2 as SNEGSKA (reference sequence). The V gene lost 5 bases and the J gene lost 3 bases, with 14 bases spanning the gap. The CDR3 is 13 residues long. The chain joins TRBV20-1 to TRBJ2-7; TRBD2 might be the D (6 bases). Sequenced material: PBMCs, taken on the day of the yellow fever booster vaccination. The source is a man aged 30-40 years who received the YFV17D yellow fever vaccine. In nucleotides, the CDR3 is TGCAGTGCTGCGAGGACGGGGGTCTACGAGCAGTACTTC. Its translation: CSAARTGVYEQYF.